Below, 16 T cell receptor beta chains from the same sample are listed, as sequenced in a study of T cell responses to AZD1222 COVID-19 vaccine (dated by TCRdb to about 2021). Receptor libraries were prepared by the immunoSEQ multiplex PCR assay. TCRdb took over this immuneACCESS table, retaining in-frame rearrangements with V and J assigned. Such tables are incomplete; in checked studies, under half of the missing clones stem from an unresolved V gene, and the remainder is unexplained. The sample table contains around 140,000 clones; only one count was recorded for 75% to 90% of them. Jointly, the top ten make up around 1.5% of the sample. The time point label here, explained by the study, means: baseline before first vaccination. The sequencing used peripheral blood, collected on day 0 of AZD1222 vaccination. All receptors come from an adult in good health.

The rearrangement uses TRBV29-1 and TRBJ1-2, with D possibly matching TRBD1 (5 bases). Germline CDR1 and CDR2: SQVTM and ANQGSEA. The CDR3 sequence is 18 residues long. V lost 2 bases and J 4 bases, leaving 26 bases between the germline ends. CDR3 protein: CSVEQPWSGKLVGYGYTF. CDR3 coding DNA: TGCAGCGTTGAACAGCCTTGGTCAGGGAAATTAGTTGGCTATGGCTACACCTTC.

The chain combines TRBV24-1 with TRBJ1-4; 8 bases map to TRBD1. The CDR3 loop spans 15 amino acids. V gave up 2 bases and J gave up 4 bases; unmatched junction bases: 2. CDR1 is KGHDR and CDR2 is SFDVKD in the germline V gene. The CDR3 DNA is TGTGCCACCAGTGATTCAGGACAGGGTAATGAAAAACTGTTTTTT. The encoded protein is CATSDSGQGNEKLFF.

The chain is built from TRBV24-1 and TRBJ2-3, with TRBD2 matching over 12 bases. Germline V gene lookup returns CDR1 KGHDR and CDR2 SFDVKD. Unmatched junction bases numbered 4, after V lost 9 bases and J lost 4 bases. The CDR3 covers 14 residues. CDR3 region: CATSPSGRADTQYF. CDR3 DNA sequence: TGTGCCACCTCCCCTAGCGGGAGGGCAGATACGCAGTATTTT.

The chain has TRBV3-1 (or the pseudogene TRBV3-2) and TRBJ2-3; D unresolved. Trimming left V 6 bases short and J 2 bases short, with 15 bases between. Germline V gene lookup returns CDR1 LGHDT and CDR2 YNNKEL (reference sequence). This CDR3 contains 15 residues. For the CDR3, the DNA is TGTGCCAGCAGACTTACAACGGATTCCACAGATACGCAGTATTTT. Its protein is CASRLTTDSTDTQYF.

The V call is TRBV27, the J call TRBJ2-1; no clear D gene. Germline V gene lookup returns CDR1 MNHEY and CDR2 SMNVEV (reference sequence). Trimming took off 3 bases at V and 6 bases at J, with 12 bases between the two ends. The CDR3 consists of 14 residues. For the CDR3, the DNA is TGTGCCAGCAGTTTTGACCGGCCCCCCAATGAGCAGTTCTTC. Its protein product is CASSFDRPPNEQFF.

The V and J genes are TRBV5-1 and TRBJ1-1, with 7 bases matching TRBD1. CDR1 and CDR2 from the germline V gene are SGHRS and YFSETQ. The CDR3 spans 16 residues. The V segment lost 4 bases and the J segment 0 bases; nucleotides outside the gene matches: 9. CDR3 nucleotides: TGCGCCAGCAGCCTTCCCGGGACAGCAATGAACACTGAAGCTTTCTTT. This encodes CASSLPGTAMNTEAFF.

The chain has TRBV4-1 and TRBJ1-6; no clear D gene. The CDR3 totals 17 residues. The germline V and J ends were trimmed by 0 bases and 0 bases, with 9 bases remaining between them. Looked up from germline, CDR1 is MGHRA and CDR2 is YSYEKL. The CDR3 loop reads CASSQDVDHSYNSPLHF. CDR3 bases: TGCGCCAGCAGCCAAGATGTGGACCACTCCTATAATTCACCCCTCCACTTT.

The chain links TRBV3-1 (or the pseudogene TRBV3-2) to TRBJ2-5; 8 bases match TRBD2. This CDR3 is 17 amino acids long. Germline V gives CDR1 LGHDT, CDR2 YNNKEL (reference sequence). Germline trimming cut 3 bases from V and 5 bases from J; bases unmatched to any gene: 14. CDR3 protein: CASSQAPLADPRETQYF. The CDR3 DNA is TGTGCCAGCAGCCAGGCCCCACTAGCGGATCCTCGGGAGACCCAGTACTTC.

The genes are TRBV12-3 or TRBV12-4 and TRBJ2-5; D possibly uses TRBD1 or TRBD2 (5 bases each). Trimming took 2 bases from V and 6 from J, leaving 7 bases between them. This CDR3 spans 12 amino acids. The CDR3 sequence: CASSLRGQTQYF. Written as DNA, the CDR3 is TGTGCCAGCAGTTTAAGGGGACAGACCCAGTACTTC.

The J gene is TRBJ1-2, the V gene TRBV5-6; TRBD1 is a possible D gene (5 bases). V lost 2 bases to trimming and J lost 5 bases, with 13 bases between them. From germline, CDR1 is SGHDT and CDR2 YYEEEE. The CDR3 covers 14 residues. This chain's CDR3 is CASSLGAGDYGYTF. In nucleotides, the CDR3 is TGTGCCAGCAGCTTAGGGGCGGGTGATTATGGCTACACCTTC.

The chain employs TRBV6-5 and TRBJ1-5; D remains ambiguous. The ends were cut back, 6 bases at V and 2 bases at J, with 11 bases in the middle. Germline values: CDR1 MNHEY, CDR2 SVGAGI. There are 14 residues in the CDR3. The CDR3 protein is CASRADTGNQPQHF. The CDR3 bases are TGTGCCAGCAGAGCCGACACGGGCAATCAGCCCCAGCATTTT.

The chain carries TRBV5-6 and TRBJ1-2; a weak D match, TRBD1 (5 bases). V was pared by 2 bases and J by 4 bases, with 9 bases between. The CDR3 has 13 amino acids. Germline loops: CDR1 SGHDT, CDR2 YYEEEE. CDR3: CASSLSRAYGYTF. The CDR3 nucleotides read TGTGCCAGCAGCTTAAGCAGGGCCTATGGCTACACCTTC.

The CDR3 sequence is CASRVYSDEQYF. The DNA of the CDR3 is TGTGCCAGCAGGGTTTATTCCGACGAGCAGTACTTC. The rearrangement joins TRBV2 to TRBJ2-7; no clear D gene. Deletions cut 6 bases from V and 5 bases from J, with 11 bases between. The CDR3 is made up of 12 amino acids. Germline CDR1 SNHLY, CDR2 FYNNEI.

The table lists this clone with a count of one. The V call is TRBV15, the J call TRBJ1-6; D ambiguous. Germline CDR1 is LNHNV and CDR2 is YYDKDF (reference sequence). V lost 1 base and J lost 7, with 17 bases in between. This CDR3 is built from 17 residues. The CDR3, as DNA: TGTGCCACCAGCAGAGCAATGTATGGGGTCGAGAATTCACCCCTCCACTTT. Translating it yields CATSRAMYGVENSPLHF.

This clone was recorded a few times. The chain recombines TRBV10-2 with TRBJ2-1; 8 positions agree with TRBD2. This CDR3 has 15 amino acids. Germline trimming cut 5 bases from V and 10 bases from J; bases unmatched to any gene: 13. Germline lookup yields CDR1 WSHSY and CDR2 SAAADI. The CDR3, as DNA: TGCGCCAGCAGTCGCGGGACTAGTGGTGAGGGGGAGCAGTTCTTC. Its translation is CASSRGTSGEGEQFF.

The gene calls are TRBV5-1 and TRBJ1-1; D is uncertain. Germline lookup yields CDR1 SGHRS and CDR2 YFSETQ. This CDR3 is built from 14 residues. The V and J ends lost 4 bases and 3 bases respectively, with 13 bases between them. CDR3 sequence (DNA): TGCGCCAGCAGCAGGGAAATAGCTGACACTGAAGCTTTCTTT. Protein product: CASSREIADTEAFF.